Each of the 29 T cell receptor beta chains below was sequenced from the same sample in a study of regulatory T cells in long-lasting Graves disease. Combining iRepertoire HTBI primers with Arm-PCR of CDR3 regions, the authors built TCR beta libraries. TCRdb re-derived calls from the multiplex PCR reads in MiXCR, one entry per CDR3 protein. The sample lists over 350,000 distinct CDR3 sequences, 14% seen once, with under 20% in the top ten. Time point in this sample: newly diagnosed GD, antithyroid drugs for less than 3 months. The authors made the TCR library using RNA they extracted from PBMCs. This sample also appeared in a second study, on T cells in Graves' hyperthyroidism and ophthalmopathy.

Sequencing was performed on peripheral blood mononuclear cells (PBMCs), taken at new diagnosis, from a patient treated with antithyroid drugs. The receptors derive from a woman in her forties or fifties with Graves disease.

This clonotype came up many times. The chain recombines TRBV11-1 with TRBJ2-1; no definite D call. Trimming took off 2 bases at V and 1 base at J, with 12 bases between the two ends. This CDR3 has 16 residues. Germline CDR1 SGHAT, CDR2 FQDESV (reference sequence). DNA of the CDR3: TGTGCCAGCAGCTTACAGGAGCCTCTATCCTACAATGAGCAGTTCTTC. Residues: CASSLQEPLSYNEQFF.

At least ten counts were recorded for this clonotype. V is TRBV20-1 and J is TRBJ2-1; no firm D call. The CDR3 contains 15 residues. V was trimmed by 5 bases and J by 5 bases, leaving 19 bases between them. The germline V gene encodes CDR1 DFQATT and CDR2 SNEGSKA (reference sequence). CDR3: CSADEITDENNEQFF. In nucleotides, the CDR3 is TGCAGTGCTGATGAGATCACAGACGAAAACAATGAGCAGTTCTTC.

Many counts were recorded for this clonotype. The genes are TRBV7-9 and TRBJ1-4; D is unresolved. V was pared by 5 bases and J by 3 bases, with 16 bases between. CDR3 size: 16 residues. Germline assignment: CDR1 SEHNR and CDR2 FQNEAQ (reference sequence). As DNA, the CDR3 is TGTGCCAGCAGCCGATTGTTAGGTCAAGCTAATGAAAAACTGTTTTTT. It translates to CASSRLLGQANEKLFF.

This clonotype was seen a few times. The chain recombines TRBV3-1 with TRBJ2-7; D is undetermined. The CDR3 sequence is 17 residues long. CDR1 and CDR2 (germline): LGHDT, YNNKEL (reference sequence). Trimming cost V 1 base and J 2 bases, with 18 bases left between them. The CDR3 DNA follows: TGTGCCAGCAGCCAAGTGTTTCAGTGGGGTGGTACCTACGAGCAGTACTTC. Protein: CASSQVFQWGGTYEQYF.

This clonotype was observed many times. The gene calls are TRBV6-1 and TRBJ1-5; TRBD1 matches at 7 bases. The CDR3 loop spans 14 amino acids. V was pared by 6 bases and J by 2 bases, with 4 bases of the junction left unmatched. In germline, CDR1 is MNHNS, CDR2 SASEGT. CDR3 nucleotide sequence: TGTGCCAGCAGGCGTCAGGGGGGCAATCAGCCCCAGCATTTT. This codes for CASRRQGGNQPQHF.

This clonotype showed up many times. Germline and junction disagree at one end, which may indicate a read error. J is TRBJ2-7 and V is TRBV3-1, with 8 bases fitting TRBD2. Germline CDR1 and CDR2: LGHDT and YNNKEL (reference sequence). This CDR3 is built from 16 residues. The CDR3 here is CANSHGVGRVSYEQYF. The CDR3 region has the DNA TGTGCCAACAGCCACGGGGTCGGGAGGGTCTCCTACGAGCAGTACTTC.

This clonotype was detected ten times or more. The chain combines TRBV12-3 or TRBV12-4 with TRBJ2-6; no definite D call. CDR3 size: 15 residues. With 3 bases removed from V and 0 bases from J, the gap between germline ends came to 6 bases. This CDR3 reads CASSLGNSGANVLTF. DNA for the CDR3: TGTGCCAGCAGTTTGGGGAACTCTGGGGCCAACGTCCTGACTTTC.

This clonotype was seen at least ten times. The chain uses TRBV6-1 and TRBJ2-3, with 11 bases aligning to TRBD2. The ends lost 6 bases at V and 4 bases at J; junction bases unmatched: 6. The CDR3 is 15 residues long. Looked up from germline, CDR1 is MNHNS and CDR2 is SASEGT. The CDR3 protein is CASSQLAGVADTQYF. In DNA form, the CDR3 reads TGTGCCAGCAGCCAACTAGCGGGAGTGGCAGATACGCAGTATTTT.

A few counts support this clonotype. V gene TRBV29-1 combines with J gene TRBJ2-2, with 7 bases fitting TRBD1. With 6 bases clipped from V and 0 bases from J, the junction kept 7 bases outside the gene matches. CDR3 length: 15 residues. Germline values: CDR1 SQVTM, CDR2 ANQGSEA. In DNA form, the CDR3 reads TGCAGCGTCGCGACAGGGCTAACGAACACCGGGGAGCTGTTTTTT. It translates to CSVATGLTNTGELFF.

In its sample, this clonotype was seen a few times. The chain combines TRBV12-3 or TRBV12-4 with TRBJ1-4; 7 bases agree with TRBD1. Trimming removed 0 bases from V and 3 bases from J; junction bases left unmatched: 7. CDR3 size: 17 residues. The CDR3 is CASSLARGGPSNEKLFF. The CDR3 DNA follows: TGTGCCAGCAGTTTAGCGAGAGGGGGCCCTTCTAATGAAAAACTGTTTTTT.

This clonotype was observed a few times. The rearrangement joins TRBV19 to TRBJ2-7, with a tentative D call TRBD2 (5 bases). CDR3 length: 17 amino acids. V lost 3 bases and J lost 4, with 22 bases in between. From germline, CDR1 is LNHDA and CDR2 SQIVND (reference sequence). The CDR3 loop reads CASSILRAGAGRYEQYF. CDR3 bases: TGTGCCAGTAGTATTTTGAGGGCAGGAGCCGGACGTTACGAGCAGTACTTC.

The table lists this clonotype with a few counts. The CDR3, as DNA: TGTGCCAGCAGCTTAGATGAGTTTTGGACAGGGGGGCTGAATAACTATGGCTACACCTTC. Translation: CASSLDEFWTGGLNNYGYTF. The V gene is TRBV11-3, the J gene TRBJ1-2; TRBD1 agrees at 10 bases. The CDR3 consists of 20 residues. Losses at the gene ends were 0 bases for V and 1 base for J; bases not matched to a gene: 14. Germline CDR1 SGHNT, CDR2 YENEEA.

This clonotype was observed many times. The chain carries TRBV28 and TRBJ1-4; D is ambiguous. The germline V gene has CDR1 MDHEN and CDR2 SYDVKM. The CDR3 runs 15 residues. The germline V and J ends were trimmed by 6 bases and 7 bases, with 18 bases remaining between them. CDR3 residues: CASRGNRSKGEKLFF. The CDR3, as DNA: TGTGCCAGCAGAGGTAACCGGTCTAAGGGTGAAAAACTGTTTTTT.

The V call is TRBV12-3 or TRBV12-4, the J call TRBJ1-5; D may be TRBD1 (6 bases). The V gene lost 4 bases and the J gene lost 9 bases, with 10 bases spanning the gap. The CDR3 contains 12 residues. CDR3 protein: CASSYRVGPQHF. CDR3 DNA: TGTGCCAGCAGTTACAGGGTTGGGCCCCAGCATTTT.

CDR3 sequence reads: CAIGLELETQYF. The CDR3 DNA reads TGTGCCATAGGACTAGAACTAGAGACCCAGTACTTC. The chain recombines TRBV10-3 with TRBJ2-5, with 7 bases fitting TRBD2. The J segment lost 4 bases and the V segment lost 9 bases, leaving 5 bases of the junction unmatched. This CDR3 has 12 residues. Germline V lookup: CDR1 ENHRY, CDR2 SYGVKD.

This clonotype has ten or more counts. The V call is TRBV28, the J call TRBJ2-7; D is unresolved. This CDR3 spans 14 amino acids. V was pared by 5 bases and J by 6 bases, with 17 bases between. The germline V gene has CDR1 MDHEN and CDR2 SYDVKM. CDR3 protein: CASSPGPQIREQYF. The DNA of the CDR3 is TGTGCCAGCAGTCCCGGACCCCAAATCCGCGAGCAGTACTTC.

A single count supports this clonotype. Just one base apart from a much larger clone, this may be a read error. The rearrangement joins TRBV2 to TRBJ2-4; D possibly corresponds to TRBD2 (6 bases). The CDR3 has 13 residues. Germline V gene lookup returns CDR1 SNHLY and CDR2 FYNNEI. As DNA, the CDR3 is TGTGCCACTGATCCGGGGGAAAAAAACACTCAGTACTTC. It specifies CATDPGEKNTQYF.

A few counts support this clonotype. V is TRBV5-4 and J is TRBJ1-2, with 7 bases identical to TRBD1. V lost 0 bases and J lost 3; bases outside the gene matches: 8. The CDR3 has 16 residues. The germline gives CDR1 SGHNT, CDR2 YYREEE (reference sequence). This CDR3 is CASSLANPGGDYGYTF. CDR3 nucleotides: TGTGCCAGCAGCTTGGCCAACCCAGGGGGAGACTATGGCTACACCTTC.

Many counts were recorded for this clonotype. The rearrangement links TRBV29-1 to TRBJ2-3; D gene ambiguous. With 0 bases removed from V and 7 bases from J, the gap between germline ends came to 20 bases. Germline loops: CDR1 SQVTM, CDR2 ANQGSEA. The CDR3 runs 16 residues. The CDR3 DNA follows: TGCAGCGTTGAAGATCTGACCTTGGGCTCGCTATATACGCAGTATTTT. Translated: CSVEDLTLGSLYTQYF.

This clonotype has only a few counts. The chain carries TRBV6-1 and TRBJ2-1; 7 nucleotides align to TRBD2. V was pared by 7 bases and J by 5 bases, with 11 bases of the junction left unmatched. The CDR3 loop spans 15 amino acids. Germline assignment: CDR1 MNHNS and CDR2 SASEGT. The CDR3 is CASTMTPRGDNEQFF. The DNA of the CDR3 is TGTGCCAGCACAATGACCCCACGGGGGGACAATGAGCAGTTCTTC.

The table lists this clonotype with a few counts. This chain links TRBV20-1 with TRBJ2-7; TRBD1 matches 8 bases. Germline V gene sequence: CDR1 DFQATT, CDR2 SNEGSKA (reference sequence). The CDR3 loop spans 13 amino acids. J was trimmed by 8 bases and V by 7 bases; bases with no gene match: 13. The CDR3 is CSVGGQGDHKQYF. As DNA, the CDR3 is TGCAGTGTGGGCGGACAGGGAGACCACAAGCAGTACTTC.

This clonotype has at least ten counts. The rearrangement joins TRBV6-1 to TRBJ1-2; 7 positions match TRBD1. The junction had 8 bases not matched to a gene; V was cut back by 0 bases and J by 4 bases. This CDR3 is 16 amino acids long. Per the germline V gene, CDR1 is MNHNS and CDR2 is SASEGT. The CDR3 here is CASSEAHLQGPYGYTF. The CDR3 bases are TGTGCCAGCAGTGAAGCGCATTTACAGGGGCCCTATGGCTACACCTTC.

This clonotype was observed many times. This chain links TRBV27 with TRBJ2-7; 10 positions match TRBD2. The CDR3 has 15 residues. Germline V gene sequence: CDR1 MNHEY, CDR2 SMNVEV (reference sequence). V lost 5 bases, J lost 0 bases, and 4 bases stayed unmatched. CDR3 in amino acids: CASSPGLADSYEQYF. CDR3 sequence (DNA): TGTGCCAGCAGTCCTGGACTAGCGGACTCCTACGAGCAGTACTTC.

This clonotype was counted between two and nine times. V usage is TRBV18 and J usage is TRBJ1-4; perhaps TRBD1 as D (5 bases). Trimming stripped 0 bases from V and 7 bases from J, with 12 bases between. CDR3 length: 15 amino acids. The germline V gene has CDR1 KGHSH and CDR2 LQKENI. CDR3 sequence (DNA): TGTGCCAGCTCACCACCGACAGCGCCAGGTGAAAAACTGTTTTTT. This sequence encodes CASSPPTAPGEKLFF.

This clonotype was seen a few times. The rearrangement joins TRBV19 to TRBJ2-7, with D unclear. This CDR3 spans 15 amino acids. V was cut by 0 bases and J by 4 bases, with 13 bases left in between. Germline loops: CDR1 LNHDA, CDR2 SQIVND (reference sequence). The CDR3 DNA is TGTGCCAGTAGTATAGATATTCAGAACCCATACGAGCAGTACTTC. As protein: CASSIDIQNPYEQYF.

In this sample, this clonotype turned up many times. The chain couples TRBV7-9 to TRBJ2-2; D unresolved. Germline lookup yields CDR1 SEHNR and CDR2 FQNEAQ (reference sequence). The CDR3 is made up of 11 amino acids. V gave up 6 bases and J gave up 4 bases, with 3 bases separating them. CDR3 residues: CASSSTGELFF. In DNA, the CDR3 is TGTGCCAGCAGTTCCACCGGGGAGCTGTTTTTT.

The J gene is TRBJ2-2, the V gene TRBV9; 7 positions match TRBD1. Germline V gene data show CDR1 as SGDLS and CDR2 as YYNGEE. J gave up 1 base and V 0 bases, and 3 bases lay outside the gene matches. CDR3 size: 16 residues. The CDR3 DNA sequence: TGTGCCAGCAGCGTAGAACAGGGGCGGAACACCGGGGAGCTGTTTTTT. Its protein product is CASSVEQGRNTGELFF.

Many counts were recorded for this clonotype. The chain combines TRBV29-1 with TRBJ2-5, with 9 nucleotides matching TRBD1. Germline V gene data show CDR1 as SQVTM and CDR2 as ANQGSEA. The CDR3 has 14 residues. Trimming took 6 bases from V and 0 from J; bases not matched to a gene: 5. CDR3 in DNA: TGCAGCGTCCGATGGACAGGGGACCAAGAGACCCAGTACTTC. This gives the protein CSVRWTGDQETQYF.

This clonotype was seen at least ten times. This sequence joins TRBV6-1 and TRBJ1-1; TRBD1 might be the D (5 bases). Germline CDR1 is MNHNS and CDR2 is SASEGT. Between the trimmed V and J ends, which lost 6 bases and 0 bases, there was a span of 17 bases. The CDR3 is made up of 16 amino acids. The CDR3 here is CASRAGRVGMNTEAFF. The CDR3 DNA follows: TGTGCCAGCAGGGCGGGCAGGGTTGGGATGAACACTGAAGCTTTCTTT.